This TCR beta chain was captured in a study of technical replicates of blood from a handful of donors. Germline loops: CDR1 SGHRS, CDR2 YFSETQ. V dropped 0 bases and J dropped 6 bases, with 10 bases sitting between them. The CDR3 totals 14 residues. Method: immunoSEQ multiplex PCR; TCRdb's copy keeps in-frame clones and lacks some. The repertoire holds some 71,000 clones, with around 97% as singletons. The chain employs TRBV5-1 and TRBJ2-1, with D unclear. This sequence originates from a human donor in good health. Source material: T cells isolated from PBMCs. CDR3 sequence (DNA): TGCGCCAGCAGCTTGGCCTCTTCCCCCAATGAGCAGTTCTTC. Its translation: CASSLASSPNEQFF. The complete variable domain, with remaining parts taken from reference TRBV5-1 and TRBJ2-1, reads KAGVTQTPRYLIKTRGQQVTLSCSPISGHRSVSWYQQTPGQGLQFLFEYFSETQRNKGNFPGRFSGRQFSNSRSEMNVSTLELGDSALYLCASSLASSPNEQFFGPGTRLTVL.